These 27 T cell receptor beta chains were sequenced from one sample in a study of T-cell reconstitution after alpha-beta-depleted transplantation in children (dated by TCRdb to the mid-2010s). Library preparation used PCR. Sequenced using an Illumina HiSeq 2500. Molecular barcoding was employed in the preparation of TCR libraries, with unique molecular identifiers being used to normalize TCRbeta repertoire quantification. TCRdb cleaned the public reads at Q25 with fastp, built clones with MiXCR and kept in-frame beta chains. Rows are combined by CDR3 protein, so each entry shows the most common genes and DNA. The sample records about 600,000 distinct CDR3 sequences, 23% of which are singletons. Roughly 13% of the sample goes to the ten largest clones. The meaning of the sample's treatment or condition label: allogeneic hematopoietic cell transplantation with graft depleted of TCRalphabeta T cells and CD19 B cells.

Material: PBMCs, mostly from graft donor cells, obtained 360 days after TCRalphabeta/CD19-depleted stem cell transplant. These receptor sequences come from a boy younger than two who had a stem cell transplant for acute myeloid leukemia, so the T cells may come from the graft donor.

This clonotype was counted at least ten times. J is TRBJ2-1 and V is TRBV6-5; 7 nucleotides match TRBD1. Germline V gene data show CDR1 as MNHEY and CDR2 as SVGAGI. V trimming: 5 bases; J trimming: 2 bases; junction bases outside the gene matches: 3. This CDR3 contains 14 residues. The DNA for the CDR3 is TGTGCCAGCAGTCCCGACAGGGCCTACAATGAGCAGTTCTTC. Translation: CASSPDRAYNEQFF.

J is TRBJ2-3 and V is TRBV5-1, with TRBD2 identical over 7 bases. CDR3 length: 17 amino acids. V lost 4 bases to trimming and J lost 1 base; unmatched junction nucleotides: 12. Germline-derived CDR1 and CDR2 are SGHRS and YFSETQ. The CDR3 loop is CASSPRGPRGGTDTQYF. In DNA, the CDR3 is TGCGCCAGCAGCCCCCGCGGCCCCCGGGGGGGCACAGATACGCAGTATTTT.

This clonotype has only a few counts. The chain employs TRBV6-5 and TRBJ2-4; D not certain. Per germline, CDR1 MNHEY and CDR2 SVGAGI. CDR3 size: 15 residues. Trimming removed 2 bases from V and 0 bases from J, with 8 bases in between. The CDR3 DNA follows: TGTGCCAGCAGTTACCAAGGTGCAGCCAAAAACATTCAGTACTTC. Its protein product is CASSYQGAAKNIQYF.

This clonotype was observed a handful of times. The chain carries TRBV15 and TRBJ2-5, with D hard to call. Trimming left V 1 base short and J 4 bases short, with 22 bases between. CDR1 and CDR2 from the germline V gene are LNHNV and YYDKDF (reference sequence). This CDR3 has 18 residues. CDR3 coding DNA: TGTGCCACCAGCAGAGGCGTTCGGTCCGAGACTCGAGGAGAGACCCAGTACTTC. It is translated as CATSRGVRSETRGETQYF.

This clonotype was picked up many times. The chain joins TRBV7-2 to TRBJ1-5; D is perhaps TRBD1 (5 bases). This CDR3 has 16 residues. Germline CDR1 and CDR2: SGHTA and FQGNSA. The V end lost 2 bases, the J end lost 8 bases, and 19 bases lay between the germline ends. In DNA form, the CDR3 reads TGTGCCAGCAGCTTACTGTCGGGGCCCTTTGCGGAGCCCCAGCATTTT. It yields the protein CASSLLSGPFAEPQHF.

This chain joins TRBV27 and TRBJ2-7; TRBD1 matches 9 bases. CDR3 length: 15 amino acids. V shed 5 bases, J shed 3 bases, and the junction held 8 bases outside the gene matches. Germline values: CDR1 MNHEY, CDR2 SMNVEV (reference sequence). CDR3 bases: TGTGCCAGCAGTCCTCCCGGGACAGGGCTCTACGAGCAGTACTTC. As protein: CASSPPGTGLYEQYF.

The chain employs TRBV29-1 and TRBJ1-1; TRBD1 might be the D (5 bases). Germline CDR1 and CDR2: SQVTM and ANQGSEA. This CDR3 spans 15 amino acids. Trimming removed 5 bases from V and 7 bases from J, with 23 bases in between. The CDR3 DNA is TGCAGCGTTAAAACCCGATTGACAGAGACAGATGAAGCTTTCTTT. Translated: CSVKTRLTETDEAFF.

Only a few counts were recorded for this clonotype. The chain is built from TRBV11-2 and TRBJ2-5, with 13 bases that match TRBD2. Germline V gene sequence: CDR1 SGHAT, CDR2 FQNNGV. With V trimmed by 5 bases and J by 2 bases, 11 bases remained unmatched. The CDR3 runs to 18 residues. The CDR3 here is CASSPWGLAGSGQETQYF. The DNA for the CDR3 is TGTGCCAGCAGCCCGTGGGGACTAGCGGGATCGGGGCAAGAGACCCAGTACTTC.

This clonotype was found once. This sequence joins TRBV4-3 and TRBJ2-7; weak D call: TRBD1 (6 bases). V was clipped by 0 bases and J by 4 bases, with 19 bases between them. The CDR3 is made up of 17 amino acids. Germline V CDR1 and CDR2: LGHNA, YSLEER. The CDR3 loop is CASSQDRGWAQRYEQYF. CDR3 DNA: TGCGCCAGCAGCCAAGATAGGGGGTGGGCGCAGCGGTACGAGCAGTACTTC.

This clonotype was counted a few times. The rearrangement joins TRBV20-1 to TRBJ2-7, with 7 bases identical to TRBD1. V lost 6 bases and J lost 2; bases outside the gene matches: 10. CDR1 and CDR2 from the germline V gene are DFQATT and SNEGSKA (reference sequence). This CDR3 region has 14 residues. The CDR3: CSARQGILAYEQYF. DNA for the CDR3: TGCAGTGCCAGACAGGGTATCCTCGCCTACGAGCAGTACTTC.

On this clonotype itself: Just one base apart from a much larger clone, this may be a read error. The genes are TRBV20-1 and TRBJ2-5, with D unclear. This CDR3 contains 15 residues. Germline V CDR1 and CDR2: DFQATT, SNEGSKA (reference sequence). The germline V and J ends were trimmed by 5 bases and 2 bases, with 18 bases remaining between them. The CDR3 sequence: CSAPPPPSRQETQYF. CDR3 DNA sequence: TGCAGTGCTCCCCCTCCCCCCAGCAGGCAAGAGACCCAGTACTTC.

The chain recombines TRBV6-5 with TRBJ2-7, with D possibly matching TRBD2 (6 bases). This CDR3 contains 12 residues. With 8 bases removed from V and 3 bases from J, the gap between germline ends came to 11 bases. The germline V gene encodes CDR1 MNHEY and CDR2 SVGAGI. CDR3 amino acids: CASGRDFYEQYV. The CDR3 DNA sequence: TGTGCCAGCGGCCGGGACTTCTACGAGCAGTACGTC.

The chain links TRBV11-1 to TRBJ2-3, with a possible D match to TRBD2 (6 bases). Germline CDR1 SGHAT, CDR2 FQDESV (reference sequence). V gave up 4 bases and J gave up 6 bases, with 29 bases separating them. This CDR3 is built from 19 residues. CDR3 residues: CASSSFPRHGAGVVDTQYF. DNA of the CDR3: TGTGCCAGCAGCTCGTTCCCCCGACACGGAGCGGGCGTAGTGGATACGCAGTATTTT.

This clonotype has more than one count but fewer than ten. The V call is TRBV19, the J call TRBJ1-1; D gene unclear. From germline, CDR1 is LNHDA and CDR2 SQIVND (reference sequence). The CDR3 loop spans 14 amino acids. Trimming removed 3 bases from V and 7 bases from J, with 15 bases in between. The CDR3 bases are TGTGCCAGTAGTATTATCGGGGAAAGGTTTGAAGCTTTCTTT. Translating gives CASSIIGERFEAFF.

There are a few counts of this clonotype. The rearrangement links TRBV7-2 to TRBJ1-1; D might be TRBD1 (6 bases). The V end was cut by 9 bases, the J end by 1 base, with 15 bases between. From germline, CDR1 is SGHTA and CDR2 FQGNSA. CDR3 length: 14 amino acids. Here the CDR3 reads CASQRGAANTEAFF. CDR3 nucleotide sequence: TGTGCCAGTCAGAGGGGGGCTGCGAACACTGAAGCTTTCTTT.

This clonotype was recorded many times. The chain combines TRBV6-2 or TRBV6-3 with TRBJ2-5, with D perhaps matching TRBD1 or TRBD2 (5 bases each). The CDR3 has 14 residues. Trimming shortened V by 6 bases and J by 5 bases, and 16 bases separated the two germline ends. Germline CDR1 is MNHEY and CDR2 is SVGEGT. The CDR3 here is CASRQEERVETQYF. The CDR3 coding sequence is TGTGCCAGCAGACAGGAGGAGAGGGTTGAGACCCAGTACTTC.

This clonotype appeared many times. V usage is TRBV7-9 and J usage is TRBJ1-4; tentative D call: TRBD1 (6 bases). The CDR3 is 15 residues long. Trimming removed 10 bases from V and 2 bases from J, with 17 bases in between. Germline lookup yields CDR1 SEHNR and CDR2 FQNEAQ (reference sequence). CDR3 residues: CATGGRGTTNEKLFF. As DNA, the CDR3 is TGTGCCACCGGGGGGCGCGGAACGACTAATGAAAAACTGTTTTTT.

The chain carries TRBV25-1 and TRBJ2-3; D possibly corresponds to TRBD1 (5 bases). V dropped 3 bases and J dropped 2 bases, with 9 bases sitting between them. This CDR3 has 14 residues. CDR1 MGHDK and CDR2 SYGVNS come from the germline V gene. As DNA, the CDR3 is TGTGCCAGCAGTGAGCGAGGACACACAGATACGCAGTATTTT. Amino acid sequence: CASSERGHTDTQYF.

This chain connects TRBV20-1 to TRBJ1-4; 7 bases map to TRBD1. This CDR3 is built from 15 residues. The V gene end was trimmed by 1 base and the J gene end by 0 bases; junction bases not matched to a gene: 2. CDR1 and CDR2 (germline): DFQATT, SNEGSKA (reference sequence). CDR3 sequence reads: CSARADRATNEKLFF. The CDR3 DNA reads TGCAGTGCTAGAGCTGACAGGGCAACTAATGAAAAACTGTTTTTT.

This chain joins TRBV6-1 and TRBJ2-3, with TRBD1 matching over 9 bases. V lost 11 bases to trimming and J lost 2 bases; unmatched junction nucleotides: 11. The CDR3 is made up of 15 amino acids. Per the germline V gene, CDR1 is MNHNS and CDR2 is SASEGT. The CDR3 sequence: CADDRGSENTDTQYF. The CDR3 DNA reads as TGTGCCGACGACAGGGGGAGTGAAAACACAGATACGCAGTATTTT.

This clonotype was recorded at least ten times. The genes are TRBV7-9 and TRBJ2-1, with D hard to call. CDR1 is SEHNR and CDR2 is FQNEAQ in the germline V gene (reference sequence). Trimming shortened V by 6 bases and J by 6 bases, and 18 bases separated the two germline ends. The CDR3 spans 15 residues. CDR3 in DNA: TGTGCCAGCAGTTACGCCGGGCCAACTACCAATGAGCAGTTCTTC. Protein product: CASSYAGPTTNEQFF.

This chain uses TRBV28 with TRBJ2-1, with 9 bases identical to TRBD2. Per the germline V gene, CDR1 is MDHEN and CDR2 is SYDVKM. The trim removed 8 bases at V and 6 bases at J, leaving 8 bases unmatched. The CDR3 is 14 amino acids. As DNA, the CDR3 is TGTGCCAGCGGCGGGGGGGGAGCGGTCAATGAGCAGTTCTTC. It specifies CASGGGGAVNEQFF.

The sample holds many counts of this clonotype. The chain is built from TRBV30 and TRBJ1-1, with 7 bases fitting TRBD1. The CDR3 is 17 amino acids. With V trimmed by 0 bases and J by 3 bases, 13 bases remained unmatched. CDR1 GTSNPN and CDR2 SVGIG come from the germline V gene (reference sequence). The CDR3 loop reads CAWSVYPRQGGYTEAFF. The CDR3 DNA sequence: TGTGCCTGGAGTGTGTACCCGCGACAGGGAGGTTACACTGAAGCTTTCTTT.

This clonotype was detected ten times or more. The gene calls are TRBV28 and TRBJ2-5; 8 bases map to TRBD2. V was pared by 6 bases and J by 4 bases, with 7 bases of the junction left unmatched. Germline CDR1 and CDR2: MDHEN and SYDVKM. The CDR3 is 14 residues long. The CDR3 reads CASSDAGTRETQYF. The CDR3 DNA follows: TGTGCCAGCAGCGACGCCGGGACTAGAGAGACCCAGTACTTC. The full variable domain, with the rest looked up from reference TRBV28 and TRBJ2-5, is DVKVTQSSRYLVKRTGEKVFLECVQDMDHENMFWYRQDPGLGLRLIYFSYDVKMKEKGDIPEGYSVSREKKERFSLILESASTNQTSMYLCASSDAGTRETQYFGPGTRLLVL.

This clonotype was observed many times. CDR3 DNA sequence: TGCGCCAGCAGCTTGGATCCGGGGAGAGCGAACACTGAAGCTTTCTTT. It codes for CASSLDPGRANTEAFF. The chain joins TRBV5-1 to TRBJ1-1; D is ambiguous. The CDR3 is 16 amino acids. Germline V CDR1 and CDR2: SGHRS, YFSETQ. Trimming took 0 bases from V and 1 from J, leaving 13 bases between them.

The chain has TRBV27 and TRBJ2-1; D possibly corresponds to TRBD2 (6 bases). The germline V gene has CDR1 MNHEY and CDR2 SMNVEV (reference sequence). V lost 5 bases and J 4 bases, leaving 9 bases between the germline ends. CDR3 length: 13 amino acids. The CDR3 loop reads CASSPAGYNEQFF. DNA of the CDR3: TGTGCCAGCAGTCCGGCGGGGTACAATGAGCAGTTCTTC.

The chain is built from TRBV13 and TRBJ2-3; D perhaps matches TRBD1 (5 bases). Between the trimmed V and J ends, which lost 7 bases and 4 bases, there was a span of 9 bases. CDR1 is PRHDT, CDR2 FYEKMQ, per germline (reference sequence). CDR3 length: 12 amino acids. The CDR3 loop reads CASTVGADTQYF. In DNA, the CDR3 is TGTGCCAGCACCGTAGGGGCAGATACGCAGTATTTT. The full variable domain, in which reference TRBV13 and TRBJ2-3 provide the parts outside the CDR3, is AAGVIQSPRHLIKEKRETATLKCYPIPRHDTVYWYQQGPGQDPQFLISFYEKMQSDKGSIPDRFSAQQFSDYHSELNMSSLELGDSALYFCASTVGADTQYFGPGTRLTVL.